At least ten counts were recorded for the clone carrying this T cell receptor (beta chain). The antigen is undetermined. Described time point: persistent/refractory GD, antithyroid drugs over 5 years with positive TRAb. Isolated PBMC RNA provided the starting material for the TCR library. These data are taken from a study of regulatory T cells in long-lasting Graves disease. Study observations and caveats: Peripheral blood was the sole material, not thyroid tissue.

Assembly of TCR beta libraries relied on iRepertoire HTBI primers together with Arm-PCR of CDR3 regions. TCRdb called the multiplex PCR reads again in MiXCR, with one record for every CDR3 protein. Of roughly 400,000 distinct CDR3 sequences listed, around 20% were seen once; the top ten hold about 13%. Here the sequenced sample was peripheral blood mononuclear cells (PBMCs), taken when the disease was refractory, from a patient treated with antithyroid drugs. This clonotype was obtained from a female donor with Graves disease.

The chain's CDR3 is CASSPGQYTGELFF. The CDR3 nucleotides read TGTGCCAGCAGCCCGGGACAGTACACCGGGGAGCTGTTTTTT. This chain joins TRBV6-1 and TRBJ2-2; 7 bases line up with TRBD1. Germline lookup yields CDR1 MNHNS and CDR2 SASEGT. The CDR3 has 14 residues. Losses at the gene ends were 6 bases for V and 3 bases for J; bases not matched to a gene: 4.